This TCR beta chain was sequenced during a study of blood T cell repertoires in COVID-19. Overall study context: Whether acute or convalescent, the COVID-19 samples came from the United States, Italy and Spain. Sample material is recorded as cDNA or gDNA derived from T cells, B-cell-depleted T cells, or PBMCs.

Original processing methods: Using reference gene primer amplification, nucleated cell counts were estimated. Some clones are missing from TCRdb's copy, which holds only in-frame ones; the method was immunoSEQ multiplex PCR. For V, J and clone size, that table is used; D and trimming come from the DNA. The sample holds 95,000 to 120,000 clones, approximately 85% seen once. Germline V CDR1 and CDR2: MNHEY, SVGAGI. This CDR3 has 13 amino acids. V lost 2 bases to trimming and J lost 12 bases; unmatched junction nucleotides: 4. The rearrangement uses TRBV6-5 and TRBJ2-1; 10 nucleotides line up with TRBD2. This sequence was found in a human donor in a cohort sampled during active COVID-19. The sample taken for sequencing was peripheral blood. The DNA for the CDR3 is TGTGCCAGCAGTTACACACTAGCGGGGAGGCAGTTCTTC. Encoded protein: CASSYTLAGRQFF.